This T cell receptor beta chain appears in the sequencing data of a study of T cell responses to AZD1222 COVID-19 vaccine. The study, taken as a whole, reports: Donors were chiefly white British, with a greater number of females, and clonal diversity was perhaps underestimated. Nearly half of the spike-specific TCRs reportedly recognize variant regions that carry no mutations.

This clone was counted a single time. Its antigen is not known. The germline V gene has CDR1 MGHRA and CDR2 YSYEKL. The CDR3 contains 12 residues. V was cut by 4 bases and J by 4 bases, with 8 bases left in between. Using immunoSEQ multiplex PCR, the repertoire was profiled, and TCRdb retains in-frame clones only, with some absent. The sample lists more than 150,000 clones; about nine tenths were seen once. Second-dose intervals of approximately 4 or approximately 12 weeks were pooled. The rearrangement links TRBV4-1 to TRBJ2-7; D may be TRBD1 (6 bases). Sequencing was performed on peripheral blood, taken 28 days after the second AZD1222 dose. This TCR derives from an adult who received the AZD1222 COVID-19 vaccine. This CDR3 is CASSLDRYEQYF. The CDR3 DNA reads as TGCGCCAGCAGCCTCGACAGGTACGAGCAGTACTTC.